This note documents a single T cell receptor (beta chain) sequence. Its antigen is unidentified. The source of the sample is a study of shared clonotypes between healthy human individuals. Study-wide findings and caveats: It was the few donors that limited the genetic and exposure-history diversity represented. Tissues were not sampled, only blood, and their repertoires likely differ. At large depth, rarefaction still showed sorted-subset sequencing to be incomplete.

Data came from immunoSEQ multiplex PCR; TCRdb stores just in-frame clones and leaves some out. The repertoire holds about 610,000 clones, with more than 95% as singletons. Germline-derived CDR1 and CDR2 are SGHDN and FVKESK. The CDR3 runs 15 residues. V was shortened by 0 bases and J by 5 bases, with 11 bases between the two germline ends. This chain uses TRBV14 with TRBJ2-1; D is perhaps TRBD2 (6 bases). Sequenced: naive CD4+ T cells sorted from blood. The sample's subset: CD45RA+ positively selected. This sequence was found in a woman in her 30s in good health. The CDR3 nucleotides read TGTGCCAGCAGCCAAGAACTAAGGACTAACAATGAGCAGTTCTTC. Amino acids: CASSQELRTNNEQFF.